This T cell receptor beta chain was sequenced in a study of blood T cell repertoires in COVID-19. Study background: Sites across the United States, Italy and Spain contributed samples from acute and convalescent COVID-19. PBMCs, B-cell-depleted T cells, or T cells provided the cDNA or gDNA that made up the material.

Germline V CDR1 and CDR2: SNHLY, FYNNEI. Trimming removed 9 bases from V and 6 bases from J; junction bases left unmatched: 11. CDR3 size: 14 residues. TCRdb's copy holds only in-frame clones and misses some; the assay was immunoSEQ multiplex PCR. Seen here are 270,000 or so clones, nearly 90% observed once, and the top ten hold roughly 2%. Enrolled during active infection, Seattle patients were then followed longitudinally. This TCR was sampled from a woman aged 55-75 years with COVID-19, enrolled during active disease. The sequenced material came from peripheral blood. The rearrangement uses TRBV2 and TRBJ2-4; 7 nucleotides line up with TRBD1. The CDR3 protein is CASRQGETLNIQYF. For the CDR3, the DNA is TGTGCCAGTCGACAGGGCGAGACGTTAAACATTCAGTACTTC.